This T cell receptor beta chain stems from a study of CD8+ T cells in alopecia areata. Overall study findings and caveats: Throughout tofacitinib, many expanded lesional clones continued to persist in scalp and blood. Expanded CD8+ clones among the top 100, as well as scalp clonality, were significantly decreased by tofacitinib.

Treatment of the sample: oral pan-JAK inhibitor, 5-10 mg twice daily. Concerning this clone: Its target is not known.

It was cDNA, reverse transcribed from extracted RNA, that served as the sequencing template. TCRdb keeps only in-frame clones here, not all; method: immunoSEQ multiplex PCR. The table has 90,000 to 120,000 clones, roughly 84% seen once; the top ten hold less than 30%. Trimming stripped 6 bases from V and 5 bases from J, with 14 bases between. The V gene's germline CDR1 is SEHNR and CDR2 FQNEAQ (reference sequence). This CDR3 is built from 14 residues. The chain uses TRBV7-9 and TRBJ1-5; D possibly corresponds to TRBD1 (5 bases). This sequence originates from a human donor with alopecia areata. This material consisted of CD8+ T cells sorted from blood, taken at week 24, from a patient treated with tofacitinib. CDR3 DNA sequence: TGTGCCAGCAGTTACGGTGGGGGTGATCAGCCCCAGCATTTT. Translation gives CASSYGGGDQPQHF.